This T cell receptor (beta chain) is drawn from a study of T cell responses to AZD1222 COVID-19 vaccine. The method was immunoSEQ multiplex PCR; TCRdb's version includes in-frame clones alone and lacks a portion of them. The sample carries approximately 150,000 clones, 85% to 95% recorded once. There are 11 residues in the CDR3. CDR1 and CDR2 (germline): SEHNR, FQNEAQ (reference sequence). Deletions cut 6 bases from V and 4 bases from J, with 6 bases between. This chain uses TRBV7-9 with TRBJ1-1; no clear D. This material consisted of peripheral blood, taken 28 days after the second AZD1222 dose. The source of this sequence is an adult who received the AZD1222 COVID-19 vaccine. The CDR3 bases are TGTGCCAGCAGGCCATCCACTGAAGCTTTCTTT. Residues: CASRPSTEAFF.